This is a list of T cell receptor beta chains from one sample in a study of T-cell reconstitution after alpha-beta-depleted transplantation in children. TCRdb called the PCR reads again in MiXCR, with one record for every CDR3 protein. The sample lists 800,000 to 1,000,000 distinct CDR3 sequences; under 30% were seen once. Sequencing used PBMCs, mostly from graft donor cells, obtained 360 days after TCRalphabeta/CD19-depleted stem cell transplant. Receptors were obtained from a boy in the first two years of life who had a stem cell transplant for SCID, so the T cells may come from the graft donor. CDR3s include the opening cysteine and the closing phenylalanine or tryptophan. Fields, in order: V gene, J gene, clone size, D gene, CDR3 protein, CDR3 DNA. D genes are given only for firm matches. Size tells how often a clone was seen (once, few, many) or the class of an expanded clone, and some rows leave it out.

v_gene: TRBV14; j_gene: TRBJ2-1; abundance: NA; d_gene: NA; CDR3aa: CASSQDMWTGDEQFF; CDR3nt: TGTGCCAGCAGCCAAGACATGTGGACCGGGGATGAGCAGTTCTTC
v_gene: TRBV7-9; j_gene: TRBJ2-1; abundance: few; d_gene: NA; CDR3aa: CASSLGEGYAEYEQFF; CDR3nt: TGTGCCAGCAGCTTAGGTGAGGGGTACGCGGAATATGAGCAGTTCTTC
v_gene: TRBV9; j_gene: TRBJ2-3; abundance: few; d_gene: NA; CDR3aa: CASSASSGPGTDTQYF; CDR3nt: TGTGCCAGCAGCGCCTCCTCGGGTCCCGGCACAGATACGCAGTATTTT
v_gene: TRBV10-2; j_gene: TRBJ2-7; abundance: NA; d_gene: TRBD2; CDR3aa: CASSGIAGATEQYF; CDR3nt: TGCGCCAGCAGTGGAATAGCGGGAGCAACCGAGCAGTACTTC
v_gene: TRBV7-2; j_gene: TRBJ2-7; abundance: NA; d_gene: NA; CDR3aa: CASSLGPLAYEQYF; CDR3nt: TGTGCCAGCAGCTTAGGTCCCCTAGCGTACGAGCAGTACTTC
v_gene: TRBV10-1; j_gene: TRBJ2-4; abundance: NA; d_gene: TRBD1; CDR3aa: CASSEGTVAKNIQYF; CDR3nt: TGCGCCAGCAGTGAAGGGACAGTAGCCAAAAACATTCAGTACTTC
v_gene: TRBV18; j_gene: TRBJ2-3; abundance: NA; d_gene: NA; CDR3aa: CASSPSRGGLDTQYF; CDR3nt: TGTGCCAGCTCACCATCTCGCGGGGGCTTAGATACGCAGTATTTT
v_gene: TRBV20-1; j_gene: TRBJ2-3; abundance: NA; d_gene: NA; CDR3aa: CSASPGNTDTQYF; CDR3nt: TGCAGTGCTAGCCCGGGGAACACAGATACGCAGTATTTT
v_gene: TRBV21-1; j_gene: TRBJ2-1; abundance: few; d_gene: NA; CDR3aa: CASSKLLASPYNEQFF; CDR3nt: TGTGCCAGCAGCAAGCTACTAGCGTCCCCCTACAATGAGCAGTTCTTC
v_gene: TRBV7-7; j_gene: TRBJ2-3; abundance: few; d_gene: TRBD2; CDR3aa: CASSRSGGGTDTQYF; CDR3nt: TGTGCCAGCAGCCGCAGCGGGGGGGGCACAGATACGCAGTATTTT
v_gene: TRBV6-2/TRBV6-3; j_gene: TRBJ1-2; abundance: few; d_gene: TRBD1; CDR3aa: CASRLYGQGTYTF; CDR3nt: TGTGCCAGCAGGCTTTACGGACAGGGGACCTACACCTTC
v_gene: TRBV29-1; j_gene: TRBJ2-5; abundance: few; d_gene: NA; CDR3aa: CSVRGAETQYF; CDR3nt: TGCAGCGTTAGGGGCGCAGAGACCCAGTACTTC
v_gene: TRBV6-6; j_gene: TRBJ2-1; abundance: NA; d_gene: NA; CDR3aa: CASSYSGYYEQFF; CDR3nt: TGTGCCAGCAGTTACTCTGGGTACTATGAGCAGTTCTTC
v_gene: TRBV6-2/TRBV6-3; j_gene: TRBJ1-6; abundance: few; d_gene: NA; CDR3aa: CASSLRGTYNSPLHF; CDR3nt: TGTGCCAGCAGTCTTCGGGGGACCTATAATTCACCCCTCCACTTT
v_gene: TRBV4-1; j_gene: TRBJ1-5; abundance: NA; d_gene: NA; CDR3aa: CASSQGPRDQPQHF; CDR3nt: TGCGCCAGCAGCCAAGGTCCAAGGGATCAGCCCCAGCATTTT
v_gene: TRBV5-1; j_gene: TRBJ1-4; abundance: few; d_gene: NA; CDR3aa: CASSFHFGGRDEKLFF; CDR3nt: TGCGCCAGCAGCTTCCACTTCGGGGGGCGCGATGAAAAACTGTTTTTT
v_gene: TRBV24-1; j_gene: TRBJ2-4; abundance: NA; d_gene: TRBD2; CDR3aa: CATSAGGMGNIQYF; CDR3nt: TGTGCCACCAGTGCGGGGGGGATGGGGAACATTCAGTACTTC
v_gene: TRBV10-3; j_gene: TRBJ1-6; abundance: NA; d_gene: NA; CDR3aa: CAISEPAAYNSPLHF; CDR3nt: TGTGCCATCAGCGAACCCGCGGCCTATAATTCACCCCTCCACTTT
v_gene: TRBV10-3; j_gene: TRBJ1-5; abundance: NA; d_gene: TRBD1; CDR3aa: CAIGQGDQPQHF; CDR3nt: TGTGCCATTGGACAGGGTGATCAGCCCCAGCATTTT
v_gene: TRBV20-1; j_gene: TRBJ2-3; abundance: NA; d_gene: NA; CDR3aa: CSATPGTTDTQYF; CDR3nt: TGCAGTGCTACCCCCGGGACCACAGATACGCAGTATTTT
v_gene: TRBV20-1; j_gene: TRBJ2-4; abundance: few; d_gene: TRBD2; CDR3aa: CSARTSGGIVNIQYF; CDR3nt: TGCAGTGCGCGGACTAGCGGGGGAATTGTGAACATTCAGTACTTC
v_gene: TRBV9; j_gene: TRBJ2-3; abundance: NA; d_gene: TRBD2; CDR3aa: CASRRAGGADTQYF; CDR3nt: TGTGCCAGCAGGAGGGCGGGGGGCGCAGATACGCAGTATTTT
v_gene: TRBV5-6; j_gene: TRBJ2-5; abundance: NA; d_gene: NA; CDR3aa: CASSLRGHQETQYF; CDR3nt: TGTGCCAGCAGTCTCCGGGGTCACCAAGAGACCCAGTACTTC
v_gene: TRBV28; j_gene: TRBJ1-1; abundance: NA; d_gene: NA; CDR3aa: CASSFRGRGDKDTEAFF; CDR3nt: TGTGCCAGCAGTTTCCGGGGTCGGGGGGACAAGGACACTGAAGCTTTCTTT
v_gene: TRBV5-1; j_gene: TRBJ2-7; abundance: few; d_gene: TRBD1; CDR3aa: CASTWGRGHDEQYF; CDR3nt: TGCGCCAGCACCTGGGGTAGGGGGCACGACGAGCAGTACTTC